The clone carrying this T cell receptor (beta chain) was seen ten or more times. Samples came from axillary lymph nodes draining the breast cancer. This specimen belongs to a study of breast tumors, draining lymph nodes, adjacent tissues. Germline assignment: CDR1 MRHNA and CDR2 SNTAGT. V trimming: 2 bases; J trimming: 5 bases; junction bases outside the gene matches: 8. This CDR3 spans 15 amino acids. MiXCR, applied by TCRdb to the multiplex PCR reads, yields one record per CDR3 protein. The profile covers 270,000 or so distinct CDR3 sequences, with 30% to 35% appearing a single time and under 1.2% taken by the ten largest.

The rearrangement links TRBV6-4 to TRBJ1-2; 7 bases are shared with TRBD1. Input material: axillary lymph node tissue. The source is a female donor with breast cancer. Some clones in this sample may be carry-over from other donors' samples. CDR3 in amino acids: CASSDVGTAEYGYTF. The CDR3 DNA is TGTGCCAGCAGTGACGTAGGGACAGCGGAGTATGGCTACACCTTC.